This TCR beta chain is drawn from a study of blood T cell repertoires in COVID-19. Overall study context: COVID-19 samples from acute and convalescent phases originated in the United States, Italy and Spain. PBMCs, B-cell-depleted T cells, or T cells were the source of the cDNA or gDNA that made up the material.

Under the authors' procedure: Estimation of nucleated cell counts relied on the amplification of reference gene primers. The assay was immunoSEQ multiplex PCR, and TCRdb's table has in-frame clones only and misses some. The D gene and trimming were derived from the DNA, and the V and J assignments and clone size from that table. Of approximately 76,000 clones listed, 70% to 90% are singletons. Per the germline V gene, CDR1 is SGHTA and CDR2 is FQGTGA. The CDR3 covers 15 residues. V was shortened by 2 bases and J by 0 bases, with 9 bases between the two germline ends. The chain uses TRBV7-3 and TRBJ2-3; TRBD2 is a possible D gene (5 bases). The clonotype originates from a man aged 25-40 years with acute or convalescent COVID-19. The specimen sequenced was peripheral blood. The CDR3 region is CASSLLATSTDTQYF. The CDR3 DNA reads as TGTGCCAGCAGCTTATTAGCGACCAGCACAGATACGCAGTATTTT.